This entry is about one T cell receptor beta chain. Its antigen remains unidentified. Regarding treatment: approximately 9-day PBMC culture with coronavirus spike peptide pools or control peptides (ViraFEST assay). Researchers reported culturing two million PBMCs per well with 8 to 10 IU/ml IL-2 and 10 ug/ml peptide pools. This sample is part of a study of vaccination and CD4 T cells after COVID-19. An Oncomine TCR Beta short-read assay was used to sequence the DNA from cultured CD4+ T cells. TCRdb used MiXCR to reprocess the PCR reads, holding one entry per CDR3 protein. The sample lists about 12,000 distinct CDR3 sequences; 53% were seen once. Germline V lookup: CDR1 DFQATT, CDR2 SNEGSKA (reference sequence). The CDR3 contains 15 residues. Trimming took off 0 bases at V and 2 bases at J, with 14 bases between the two ends.

V is TRBV20-1 and J is TRBJ2-7, with D perhaps matching TRBD1 (6 bases). This receptor was identified in a human donor who had recovered from COVID-19. Material: CD4+ T cells from blood, cultured in vitro. The CDR3 bases are TGCAGTGCTAGAGATTCCGGACAGACAGCCTACGAGCAGTACTTC. This translates into CSARDSGQTAYEQYF.